What follows are 24 T cell receptor beta chains derived from one specimen sequenced in a study of cytomegalovirus exposure and HLA in healthy donors. A multiplex PCR was run with 60 Vbeta primers and 13 Jbeta primers. Measured with immunoSEQ multiplex PCR; TCRdb has only the in-frame clones, and not every one. This sample carries more than 95,000 clones, approximately 80% of them seen once, and the ten largest clones take approximately 5.3%. Sequenced sample: PBMCs. The receptors here all came from a woman under 30 in good health and CMV-seropositive.

V usage is TRBV30 and J usage is TRBJ2-7; the D is unclear. Per germline, CDR1 GTSNPN and CDR2 SVGIG (reference sequence). With 0 bases removed from V and 3 bases from J, the gap between germline ends came to 6 bases. The CDR3 consists of 12 residues. Here the CDR3 reads CAWSVAFYEQYF. CDR3 coding DNA: TGTGCCTGGAGTGTCGCGTTCTACGAGCAGTACTTC.

The J gene is TRBJ2-1, the V gene TRBV25-1; a weak D match, TRBD1 (6 bases). The CDR3 covers 15 residues. Trimming stripped 7 bases from V and 10 bases from J, with 23 bases between. Germline V lookup: CDR1 MGHDK, CDR2 SYGVNS. DNA of the CDR3: TGTGCCAGCACTATACAGGGAGCCCAAACTGACGAGCAGTTCTTC. It yields the protein CASTIQGAQTDEQFF. The full variable domain, rest sourced from reference TRBV25-1 and TRBJ2-1, is EADIYQTPRYLVIGTGKKITLECSQTMGHDKMYWYQQDPGMELHLIHYSYGVNSTEKGDLSSESTVSRIRTEHFPLTLESARPSHTSQYLCASTIQGAQTDEQFFGPGTRLTVL.

The genes are TRBV28 and TRBJ1-5; D is possibly TRBD1 (5 bases). The V gene lost 3 bases and the J gene lost 4 bases, with 10 bases spanning the gap. In germline, CDR1 is MDHEN, CDR2 SYDVKM. The CDR3 runs to 14 residues. CDR3 coding DNA: TGTGCCAGCAGTTTTACCCGGGGGAATCAGCCCCAGCATTTT. Translating gives CASSFTRGNQPQHF.

This chain uses TRBV19 with TRBJ1-1; D may be TRBD1 (5 bases). Trimming removed 1 base from V and 1 base from J, with 10 bases in between. This CDR3 region has 15 residues. Germline CDR1 and CDR2: LNHDA and SQIVND (reference sequence). The CDR3 DNA is TGTGCCAGTAGTATAGGCGGGGCGGGGAACACTGAAGCTTTCTTT. As protein: CASSIGGAGNTEAFF.

The chain combines TRBV7-8 with TRBJ1-2; possibly TRBD1 for D (5 bases). Deletions cut 4 bases from V and 7 bases from J, with 13 bases between. This CDR3 spans 13 amino acids. CDR1 SGHVS and CDR2 FQNEAQ come from the germline V gene. The CDR3 loop is CASSSPREAGYTF. The CDR3 nucleotides read TGTGCCAGCAGCTCCCCCAGGGAGGCTGGCTACACCTTC.

The chain has TRBV28 and TRBJ2-1, with unresolved D. Between the trimmed V and J ends, which lost 4 bases and 2 bases, there was a span of 9 bases. Germline V gene sequence: CDR1 MDHEN, CDR2 SYDVKM. This CDR3 spans 14 amino acids. CDR3 bases: TGTGCCAGCAGTTCGGCGGATACCTACAATGAGCAGTTCTTC. Translation gives CASSSADTYNEQFF.

The rearrangement joins TRBV6-1 to TRBJ1-1, with 9 bases that match TRBD1. The CDR3 spans 18 residues. With V trimmed by 0 bases and J by 3 bases, 11 bases remained unmatched. Germline V gene sequence: CDR1 MNHNS, CDR2 SASEGT. CDR3 amino acids: CASSEAAVGRTGDTEAFF. CDR3 coding DNA: TGTGCCAGCAGTGAAGCGGCAGTGGGAAGGACAGGGGACACTGAAGCTTTCTTT.

This clone turned up a few times. The chain has TRBV6-5 and TRBJ1-5; no reliable D call. The CDR3 runs to 13 residues. From germline, CDR1 is MNHEY and CDR2 SVGAGI. V lost 2 bases and J 4 bases, leaving 6 bases between the germline ends. The CDR3 nucleotides are TGTGCCAGCAGTTACAGCCTAAATCAGCCCCAGCATTTT. This gives the protein CASSYSLNQPQHF.

J is TRBJ2-3 and V is TRBV28; TRBD2 might be the D (6 bases). Trimming removed 3 bases from V and 6 bases from J, with 16 bases in between. CDR1 MDHEN and CDR2 SYDVKM come from the germline V gene. This CDR3 comprises 15 residues. The chain's CDR3 is CASSFGAPEGDTQYF. The CDR3 DNA reads as TGTGCCAGCAGTTTCGGGGCTCCGGAGGGGGATACGCAGTATTTT.

This chain links TRBV19 with TRBJ1-2, with TRBD1 as a possible D gene (6 bases). Per the germline V gene, CDR1 is LNHDA and CDR2 is SQIVND (reference sequence). This CDR3 is 13 amino acids long. The V gene lost 6 bases and the J gene lost 3 bases, with 11 bases spanning the gap. The CDR3 is CASRPGHHYGYTF. CDR3 coding DNA: TGTGCCAGTAGGCCGGGACATCACTATGGCTACACCTTC.

This chain uses TRBV5-6 with TRBJ2-2; D might be TRBD1 (6 bases). The CDR3 is 15 residues long. CDR1 and CDR2 (germline): SGHDT, YYEEEE. Trimming stripped 3 bases from V and 3 bases from J, with 12 bases between. Written as DNA, the CDR3 is TGTGCCAGCAGCTCCTTAGCAGGGGACACCGGGGAGCTGTTTTTT. The encoded protein is CASSSLAGDTGELFF. Together with reference TRBV5-6 and TRBJ2-2, the CDR3 gives the full variable domain: DAGVTQSPTHLIKTRGQQVTLRCSPKSGHDTVSWYQQALGQGPQFIFQYYEEEERQRGNFPDRFSGHQFPNYSSELNVNALLLGDSALYLCASSSLAGDTGELFFGEGSRLTVL.

This sequence joins TRBV11-2 and TRBJ1-1; D is ambiguous. CDR1 and CDR2 from the germline V gene are SGHAT and FQNNGV. The CDR3 totals 16 residues. V lost 4 bases, J lost 0 bases, and 15 bases lay in between. The CDR3 coding sequence is TGTGCCAGCAGCTCTCAAGCGCCACCCATGAACACTGAAGCTTTCTTT. Amino acid sequence: CASSSQAPPMNTEAFF.

The CDR3 reads CASSPLGTSGAWGEQYF. As DNA, the CDR3 is TGTGCCAGCAGCCCCCTCGGGACTAGCGGGGCCTGGGGGGAGCAGTACTTC. The J gene is TRBJ2-7, the V gene TRBV9; the match to TRBD2 covers 13 bases. The germline CDR1 and CDR2 sequences are SGDLS and YYNGEE. The CDR3 is made up of 17 amino acids. V trimming: 4 bases; J trimming: 7 bases; junction bases outside the gene matches: 14.

This chain joins TRBV5-6 and TRBJ2-7; weak D call: TRBD1 (7 bases). Per the germline V gene, CDR1 is SGHDT and CDR2 is YYEEEE. The CDR3 consists of 14 residues. V dropped 4 bases and J dropped 3 bases, with 14 bases sitting between them. The DNA for the CDR3 is TGTGCCAGCAGCGCGGGGACAGTCGGCTACGAGCAGTACTTC. This encodes CASSAGTVGYEQYF.

V and J are TRBV5-6 and TRBJ2-1; possibly TRBD2 for D (6 bases). The CDR3 is 15 residues long. Looked up from germline, CDR1 is SGHDT and CDR2 is YYEEEE. V was cut by 3 bases and J by 6 bases, with 16 bases left in between. CDR3 bases: TGTGCCAGCAGCTGGGGACTGGCCACTACCAATGAGCAGTTCTTC. It is translated as CASSWGLATTNEQFF. The entire variable domain, with the rest obtained from reference TRBV5-6 and TRBJ2-1, is as follows: DAGVTQSPTHLIKTRGQQVTLRCSPKSGHDTVSWYQQALGQGPQFIFQYYEEEERQRGNFPDRFSGHQFPNYSSELNVNALLLGDSALYLCASSWGLATTNEQFFGPGTRLTVL.

The rearrangement uses TRBV10-3 and TRBJ2-1, with TRBD1 matching over 9 bases. The V segment lost 6 bases and the J segment 7 bases; nucleotides outside the gene matches: 10. Germline V gene sequence: CDR1 ENHRY, CDR2 SYGVKD. The CDR3 has 15 amino acids. CDR3 protein: CAIRNRQGDYNEQFF. CDR3 DNA sequence: TGTGCCATCAGGAACCGACAGGGGGATTATAATGAGCAGTTCTTC.

The chain couples TRBV2 to TRBJ1-1; no reliable D call. In germline, CDR1 is SNHLY, CDR2 FYNNEI. Trimming removed 6 bases from V and 1 base from J, with 9 bases in between. This CDR3 comprises 13 residues. In nucleotides, the CDR3 is TGTGCCAGCAGGCGGGAGCAGAACACTGAAGCTTTCTTT. Amino acid sequence: CASRREQNTEAFF.

This clone came up once. This chain uses TRBV30 with TRBJ1-1; 11 bases agree with TRBD1. The CDR3 totals 14 residues. Germline-derived CDR1 and CDR2 are GTSNPN and SVGIG (reference sequence). Losses at the gene ends were 2 bases for V and 6 bases for J; bases not matched to a gene: 5. The CDR3 DNA sequence: TGTGCCTGGAGTAAGGACAGGGGGCGCGCTGAAGCTTTCTTT. Protein sequence: CAWSKDRGRAEAFF.

J is TRBJ1-2 and V is TRBV7-9; D call uncertain. With 4 bases removed from V and 6 bases from J, the gap between germline ends came to 12 bases. Germline CDR1 is SEHNR and CDR2 is FQNEAQ (reference sequence). CDR3 length: 13 amino acids. Here the CDR3 reads CASSSGKEDGYTF. CDR3 in DNA: TGTGCCAGCAGCTCGGGGAAGGAAGATGGCTACACCTTC.

This clone was seen a handful of times. The genes are TRBV7-9 and TRBJ1-1; TRBD1 might be the D (6 bases). Germline CDR1 SEHNR, CDR2 FQNEAQ (reference sequence). CDR3 length equals 15 residues. The V and J ends lost 5 bases and 0 bases respectively, with 13 bases between them. The DNA of the CDR3 is TGTGCCAGCAGCCCGCGGGGGGGCATGAACACTGAAGCTTTCTTT. It encodes CASSPRGGMNTEAFF.

The chain recombines TRBV14 with TRBJ2-7; 10 nucleotides line up with TRBD2. CDR3 size: 16 residues. Germline V lookup: CDR1 SGHDN, CDR2 FVKESK. Trimming cost V 3 bases and J 4 bases; bases outside gene matches: 9. CDR3 protein: CASSQASGSVPYEQYF. For the CDR3, the DNA is TGTGCCAGCAGCCAGGCTAGCGGGAGCGTACCATACGAGCAGTACTTC.

This chain uses TRBV10-3 with TRBJ1-2; D ambiguous. Germline V gene data show CDR1 as ENHRY and CDR2 as SYGVKD. V lost 2 bases and J lost 4, with 11 bases in between. This CDR3 spans 14 amino acids. The chain's CDR3 is CAISEPGHAYGYTF. CDR3 sequence (DNA): TGTGCCATCAGTGAGCCAGGCCATGCCTATGGCTACACCTTC.

The chain is built from TRBV27 and TRBJ1-5, with TRBD1 as a possible D gene (6 bases). Trimming removed 5 bases from V and 9 bases from J, with 14 bases in between. The CDR3 is 13 amino acids. From germline, CDR1 is MNHEY and CDR2 SMNVEV (reference sequence). CDR3 sequence (DNA): TGTGCCAGCAGTGATTGGGGGCGTGGGCCCCAGCATTTT. It translates to CASSDWGRGPQHF.

The rearrangement uses TRBV15 and TRBJ2-7; D might be TRBD2 (6 bases). This CDR3 is 13 amino acids long. Germline values: CDR1 LNHNV, CDR2 YYDKDF (reference sequence). V was cut by 5 bases and J by 0 bases, with 8 bases left in between. The DNA for the CDR3 is TGTGCCACCAGCGGGGGGTACTCCTACGAGCAGTACTTC. Its protein is CATSGGYSYEQYF.